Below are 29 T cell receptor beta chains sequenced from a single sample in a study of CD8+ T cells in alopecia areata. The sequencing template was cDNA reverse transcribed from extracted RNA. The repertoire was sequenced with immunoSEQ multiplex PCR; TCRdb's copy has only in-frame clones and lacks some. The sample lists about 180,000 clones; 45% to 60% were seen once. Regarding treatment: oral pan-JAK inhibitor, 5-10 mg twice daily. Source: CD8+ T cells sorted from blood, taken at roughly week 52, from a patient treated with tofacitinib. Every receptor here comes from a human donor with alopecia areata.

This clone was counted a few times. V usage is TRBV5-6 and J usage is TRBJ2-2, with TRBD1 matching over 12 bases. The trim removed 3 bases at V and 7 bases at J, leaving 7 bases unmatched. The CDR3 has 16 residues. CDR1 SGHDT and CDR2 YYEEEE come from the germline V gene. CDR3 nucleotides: TGTGCCAGCAGCTGGGGCGGGACAGGGGGCAGCGGGGAGCTGTTTTTT. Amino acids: CASSWGGTGGSGELFF.

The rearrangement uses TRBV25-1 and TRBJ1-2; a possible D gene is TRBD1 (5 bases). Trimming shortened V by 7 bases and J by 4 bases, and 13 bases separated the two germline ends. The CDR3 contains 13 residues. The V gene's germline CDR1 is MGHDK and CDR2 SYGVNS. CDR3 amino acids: CASTQSGGYGYTF. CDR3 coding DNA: TGTGCCAGCACCCAAAGTGGGGGCTATGGCTACACCTTC.

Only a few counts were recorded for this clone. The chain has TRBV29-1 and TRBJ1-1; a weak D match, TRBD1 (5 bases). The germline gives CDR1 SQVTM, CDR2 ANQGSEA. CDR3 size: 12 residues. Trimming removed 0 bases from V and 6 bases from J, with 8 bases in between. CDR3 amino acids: CSVEDRQSEAFF. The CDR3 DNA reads TGCAGCGTTGAAGATCGACAGTCTGAAGCTTTCTTT.

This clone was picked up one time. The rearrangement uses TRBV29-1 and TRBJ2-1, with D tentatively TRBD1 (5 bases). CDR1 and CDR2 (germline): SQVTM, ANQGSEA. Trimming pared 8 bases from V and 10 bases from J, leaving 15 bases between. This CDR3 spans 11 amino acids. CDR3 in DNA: TGCAGCCTAGGTAGGGGCGCGGAGCAGTTCTTC. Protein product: CSLGRGAEQFF.

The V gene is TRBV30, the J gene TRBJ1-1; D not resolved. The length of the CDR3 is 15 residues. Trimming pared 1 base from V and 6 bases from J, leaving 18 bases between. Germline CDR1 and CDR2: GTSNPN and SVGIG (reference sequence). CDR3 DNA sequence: TGTGCCTGGAGTGCTTTTTCCGGCGGGGTGGCTGAAGCTTTCTTT. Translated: CAWSAFSGGVAEAFF.

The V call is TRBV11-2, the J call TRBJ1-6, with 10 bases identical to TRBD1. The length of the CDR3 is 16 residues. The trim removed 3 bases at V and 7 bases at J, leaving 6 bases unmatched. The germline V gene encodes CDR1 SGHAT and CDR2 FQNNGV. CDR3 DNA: TGTGCCAGCAGCTTCGGGACAGGGGTAACAAATTCACCCCTCCACTTT. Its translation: CASSFGTGVTNSPLHF.

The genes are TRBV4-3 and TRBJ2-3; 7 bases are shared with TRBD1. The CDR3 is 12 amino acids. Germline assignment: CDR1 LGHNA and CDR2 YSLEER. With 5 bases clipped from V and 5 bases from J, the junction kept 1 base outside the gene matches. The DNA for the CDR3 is TGCGCCAGCAGCGACAGGGTAGATACGCAGTATTTT. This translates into CASSDRVDTQYF.

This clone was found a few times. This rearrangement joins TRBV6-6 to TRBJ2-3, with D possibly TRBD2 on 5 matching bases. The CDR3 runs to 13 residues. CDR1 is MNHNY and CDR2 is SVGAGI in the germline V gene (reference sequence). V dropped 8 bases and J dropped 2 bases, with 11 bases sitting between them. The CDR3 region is CASSWGDTDTQYF. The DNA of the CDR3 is TGTGCCAGCTCATGGGGAGACACAGATACGCAGTATTTT.

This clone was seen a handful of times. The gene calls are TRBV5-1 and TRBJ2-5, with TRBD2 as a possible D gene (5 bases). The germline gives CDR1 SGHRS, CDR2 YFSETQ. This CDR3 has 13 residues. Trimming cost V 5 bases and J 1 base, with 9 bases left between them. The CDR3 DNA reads TGCGCCAGCAGGAGGGCCGGCCAAGAGACCCAGTACTTC. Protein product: CASRRAGQETQYF.

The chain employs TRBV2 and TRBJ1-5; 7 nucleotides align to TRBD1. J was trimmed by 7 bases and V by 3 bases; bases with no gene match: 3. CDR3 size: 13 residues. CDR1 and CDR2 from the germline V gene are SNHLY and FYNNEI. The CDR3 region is CASSENRGQPQHF. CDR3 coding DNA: TGTGCCAGCAGTGAGAACAGGGGACAGCCCCAGCATTTT.

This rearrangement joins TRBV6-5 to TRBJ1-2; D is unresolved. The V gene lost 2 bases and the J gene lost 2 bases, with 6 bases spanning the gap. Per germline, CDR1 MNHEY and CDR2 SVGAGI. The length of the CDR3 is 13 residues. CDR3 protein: CASSYDPNYGYTF. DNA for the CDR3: TGTGCCAGCAGTTACGACCCAAACTATGGCTACACCTTC.

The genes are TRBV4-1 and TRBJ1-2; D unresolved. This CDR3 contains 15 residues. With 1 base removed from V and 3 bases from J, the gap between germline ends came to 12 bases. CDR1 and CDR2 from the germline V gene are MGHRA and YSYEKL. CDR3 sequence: CASSQASMRDYGYTF. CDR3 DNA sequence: TGCGCCAGCAGCCAAGCCTCGATGAGGGACTATGGCTACACCTTC.

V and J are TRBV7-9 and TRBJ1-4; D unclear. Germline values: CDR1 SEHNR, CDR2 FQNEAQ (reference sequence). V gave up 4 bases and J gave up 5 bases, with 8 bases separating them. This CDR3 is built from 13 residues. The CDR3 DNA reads TGTGCCAGCAGCTCGGCTAGGAATGAAAAACTGTTTTTT. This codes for CASSSARNEKLFF.

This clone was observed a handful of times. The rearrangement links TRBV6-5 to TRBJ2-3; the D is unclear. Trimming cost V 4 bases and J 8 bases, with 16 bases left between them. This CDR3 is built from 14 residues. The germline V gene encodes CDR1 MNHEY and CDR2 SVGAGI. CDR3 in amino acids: CASSSPGHERTQYF. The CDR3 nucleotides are TGTGCCAGCAGTTCCCCGGGCCACGAACGTACGCAGTATTTT.

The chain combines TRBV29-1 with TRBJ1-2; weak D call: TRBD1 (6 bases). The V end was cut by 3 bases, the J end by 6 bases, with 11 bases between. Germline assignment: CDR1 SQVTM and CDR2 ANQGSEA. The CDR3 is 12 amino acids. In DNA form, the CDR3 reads TGCAGCGTTGAGGGGGCTGATAATGGCTACACCTTC. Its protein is CSVEGADNGYTF.

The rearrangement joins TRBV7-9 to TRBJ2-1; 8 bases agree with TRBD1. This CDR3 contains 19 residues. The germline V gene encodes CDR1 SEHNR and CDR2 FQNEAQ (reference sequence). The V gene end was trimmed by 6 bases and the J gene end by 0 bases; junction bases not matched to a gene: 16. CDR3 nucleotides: TGTGCCAGCAGTTCTCGGGACAGGTTAGCGGAGAGCTCCTACAATGAGCAGTTCTTC. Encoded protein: CASSSRDRLAESSYNEQFF.

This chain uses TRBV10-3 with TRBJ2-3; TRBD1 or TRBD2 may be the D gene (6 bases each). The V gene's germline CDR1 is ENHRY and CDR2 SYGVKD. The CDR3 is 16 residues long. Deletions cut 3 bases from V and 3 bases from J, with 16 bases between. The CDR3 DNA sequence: TGTGCCATCAGTGACCGGGGGCAGGAAGCAACAGATACGCAGTATTTT. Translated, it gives CAISDRGQEATDTQYF.

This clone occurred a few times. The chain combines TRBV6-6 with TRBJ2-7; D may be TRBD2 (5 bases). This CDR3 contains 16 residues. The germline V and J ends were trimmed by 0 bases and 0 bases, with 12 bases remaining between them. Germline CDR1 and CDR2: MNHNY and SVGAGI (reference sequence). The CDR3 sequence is CASSYSSASPSYEQYF. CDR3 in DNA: TGTGCCAGCAGTTACTCGAGCGCTAGCCCCTCCTACGAGCAGTACTTC.

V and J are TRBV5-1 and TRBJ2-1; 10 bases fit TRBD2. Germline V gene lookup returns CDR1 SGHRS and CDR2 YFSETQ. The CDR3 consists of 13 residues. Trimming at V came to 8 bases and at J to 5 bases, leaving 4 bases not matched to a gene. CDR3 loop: CASHLAGDNEQFF. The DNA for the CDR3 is TGCGCCAGTCACCTAGCGGGAGACAATGAGCAGTTCTTC.

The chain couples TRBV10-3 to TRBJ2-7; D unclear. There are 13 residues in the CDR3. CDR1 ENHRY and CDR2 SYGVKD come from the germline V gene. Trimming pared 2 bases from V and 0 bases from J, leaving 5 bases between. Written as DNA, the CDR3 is TGTGCCATCAGTGAGGCGGACTCCTACGAGCAGTACTTC. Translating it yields CAISEADSYEQYF.

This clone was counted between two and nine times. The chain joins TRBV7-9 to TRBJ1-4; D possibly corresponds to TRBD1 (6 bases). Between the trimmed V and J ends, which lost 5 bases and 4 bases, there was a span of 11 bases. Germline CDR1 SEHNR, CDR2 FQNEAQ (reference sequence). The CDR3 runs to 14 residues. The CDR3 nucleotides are TGTGCCAGCAGCGGGGACACGTATAATGAAAAACTGTTTTTT. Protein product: CASSGDTYNEKLFF.

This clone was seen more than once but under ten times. CDR3: CASSLGVGGNSPLHF. The CDR3 bases are TGTGCCAGCAGCTTAGGTGTGGGAGGGAATTCACCCCTCCACTTT. This chain links TRBV7-2 with TRBJ1-6; D is undetermined. With 1 base removed from V and 7 bases from J, the gap between germline ends came to 11 bases. This CDR3 contains 15 residues. In germline, CDR1 is SGHTA, CDR2 FQGNSA.

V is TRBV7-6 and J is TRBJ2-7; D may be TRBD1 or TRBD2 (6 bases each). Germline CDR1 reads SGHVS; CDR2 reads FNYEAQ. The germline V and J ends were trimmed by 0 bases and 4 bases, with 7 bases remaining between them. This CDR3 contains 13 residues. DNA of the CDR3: TGTGCCAGCAGCTTAGCAGGGGGGTACGAGCAGTACTTC. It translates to CASSLAGGYEQYF. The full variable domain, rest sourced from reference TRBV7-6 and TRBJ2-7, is GAGVSQSPRYKVTKRGQDVALRCDPISGHVSLYWYRQALGQGPEFLTYFNYEAQQDKSGLPNDRFSAERPEGSISTLTIQRTEQRDSAMYRCASSLAGGYEQYFGPGTRLTVT.

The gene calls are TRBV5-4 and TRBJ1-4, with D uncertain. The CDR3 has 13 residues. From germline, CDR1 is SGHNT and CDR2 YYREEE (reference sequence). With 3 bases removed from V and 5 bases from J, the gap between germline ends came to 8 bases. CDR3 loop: CASSSDRNEKLFF. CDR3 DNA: TGTGCCAGCAGCTCGGACCGAAATGAAAAACTGTTTTTT.

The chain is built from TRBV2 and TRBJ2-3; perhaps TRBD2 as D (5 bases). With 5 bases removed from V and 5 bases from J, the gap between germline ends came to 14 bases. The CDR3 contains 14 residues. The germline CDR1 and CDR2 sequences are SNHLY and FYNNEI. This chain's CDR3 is CASSPEGFGDTQYF. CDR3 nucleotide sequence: TGTGCCAGCAGTCCAGAGGGTTTCGGAGATACGCAGTATTTT.

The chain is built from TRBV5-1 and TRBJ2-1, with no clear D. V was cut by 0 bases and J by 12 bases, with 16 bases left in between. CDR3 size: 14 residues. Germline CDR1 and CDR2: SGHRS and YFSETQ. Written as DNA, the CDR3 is TGCGCCAGCAGCTTGGCTGGATCCGGAGAAATGCAGTTCTTC. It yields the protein CASSLAGSGEMQFF.

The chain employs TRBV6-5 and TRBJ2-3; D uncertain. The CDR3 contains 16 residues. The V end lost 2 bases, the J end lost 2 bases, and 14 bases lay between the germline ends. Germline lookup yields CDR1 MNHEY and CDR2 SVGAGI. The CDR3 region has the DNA TGTGCCAGCAGTTACGAGTTCCTTGCACCCACAGATACGCAGTATTTT. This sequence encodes CASSYEFLAPTDTQYF.

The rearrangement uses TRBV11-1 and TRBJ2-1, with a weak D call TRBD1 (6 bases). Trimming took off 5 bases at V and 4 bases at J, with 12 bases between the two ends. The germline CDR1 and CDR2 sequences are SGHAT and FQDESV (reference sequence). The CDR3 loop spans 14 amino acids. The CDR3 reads CASSLPDRYNEQFF. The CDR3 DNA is TGTGCCAGCAGCCTACCCGACAGGTACAATGAGCAGTTCTTC.

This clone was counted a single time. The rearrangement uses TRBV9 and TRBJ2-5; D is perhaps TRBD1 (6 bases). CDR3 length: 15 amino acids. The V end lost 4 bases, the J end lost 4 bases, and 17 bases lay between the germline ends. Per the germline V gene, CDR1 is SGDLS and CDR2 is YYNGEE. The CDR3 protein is CASSRTPDSRETQYF. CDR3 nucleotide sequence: TGTGCCAGCAGCCGGACACCGGACAGTAGAGAGACCCAGTACTTC. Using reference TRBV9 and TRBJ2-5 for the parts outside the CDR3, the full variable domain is DSGVTQTPKHLITATGQRVTLRCSPRSGDLSVYWYQQSLDQGLQFLIQYYNGEERAKGNILERFSAQQFPDLHSELNLSSLELGDSALYFCASSRTPDSRETQYFGPGTRLLVL.